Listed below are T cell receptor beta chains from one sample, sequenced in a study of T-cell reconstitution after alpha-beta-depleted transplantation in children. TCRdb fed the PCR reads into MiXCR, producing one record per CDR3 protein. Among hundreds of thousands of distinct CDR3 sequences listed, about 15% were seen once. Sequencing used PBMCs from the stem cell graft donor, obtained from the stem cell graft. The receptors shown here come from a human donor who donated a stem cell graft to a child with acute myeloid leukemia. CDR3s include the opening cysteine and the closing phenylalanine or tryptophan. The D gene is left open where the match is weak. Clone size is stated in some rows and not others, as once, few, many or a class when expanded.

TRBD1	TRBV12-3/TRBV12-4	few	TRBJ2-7	CASSTRTGVDDEQYF	TGTGCCAGCAGTACCCGGACAGGGGTAGACGACGAGCAGTACTTC
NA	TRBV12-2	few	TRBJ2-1	CASRLAPPCTSGGGNEQFF	TGTGCAAGTCGCTTAGCCCCCCCCTGTACTAGCGGGGGGGGAAATGAGCAGTTCTTC
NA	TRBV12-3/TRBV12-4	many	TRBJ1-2	CASSFSTGNYGYTF	TGTGCCAGCAGTTTTAGTACAGGGAACTATGGCTACACCTTC
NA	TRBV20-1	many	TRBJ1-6	CSATELYNSPLHF	TGCAGTGCTACGGAGCTCTATAATTCACCCCTCCACTTT
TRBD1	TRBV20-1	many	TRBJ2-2	CSARSAGTVNTGELFF	TGCAGTGCTAGATCCGCCGGGACAGTGAACACCGGGGAGCTGTTTTTT
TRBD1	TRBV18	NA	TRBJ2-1	CASSPYRGYDNEQFF	TGTGCCAGCTCACCTTACAGGGGGTACGACAATGAGCAGTTCTTC
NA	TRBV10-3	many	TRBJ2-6	CAISESHVVSGANVLTF	TGTGCCATCAGTGAGTCCCACGTAGTCTCTGGGGCCAACGTCCTGACTTTC
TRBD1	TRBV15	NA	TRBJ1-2	CATSRDKGQGASYGYTF	TGTGCCACCAGCAGAGATAAAGGACAGGGGGCTTCCTATGGCTACACCTTC
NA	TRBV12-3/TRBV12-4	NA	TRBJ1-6	CASSTGTNSPLHF	TGTGCCAGCAGTACAGGGACCAATTCACCCCTCCACTTT
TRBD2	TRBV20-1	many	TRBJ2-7	CSARLRGSYEQYF	TGCAGTGCTAGATTGCGGGGGTCCTACGAGCAGTACTTC
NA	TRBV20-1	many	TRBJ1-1	CSARGEVNTEAFF	TGCAGTGCTAGAGGGGAGGTGAACACTGAAGCTTTCTTT
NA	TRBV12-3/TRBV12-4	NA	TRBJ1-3	CAIRRAVNSGNTIYF	TGTGCCATCCGTAGGGCGGTGAACTCTGGAAACACCATATATTTT
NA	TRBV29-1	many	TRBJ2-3	CSVPEGPGTDTQYF	TGCAGCGTTCCTGAGGGTCCGGGCACAGATACGCAGTATTTT
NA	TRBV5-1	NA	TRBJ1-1	CASSEQADTEAFF	TGCGCCAGCAGCGAACAGGCGGACACTGAAGCTTTCTTT
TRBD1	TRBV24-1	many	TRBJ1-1	CATSDRKGASAFF	TGTGCCACCAGTGATCGGAAGGGGGCTTCAGCTTTCTTT
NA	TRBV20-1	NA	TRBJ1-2	CSVPRRQDYGYTF	TGCAGTGTCCCCCGGAGGCAAGACTATGGCTACACCTTC
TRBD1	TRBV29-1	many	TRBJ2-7	CSVLDRTSSYEQYF	TGCAGCGTCCTGGACAGGACGAGCTCCTACGAGCAGTACTTC
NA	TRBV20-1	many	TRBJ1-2	CSPQPGNGYTF	TGCAGTCCCCAGCCGGGTAATGGCTACACCTTC
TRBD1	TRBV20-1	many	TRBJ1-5	CSARVRDSVYSNQPQHF	TGCAGTGCTAGAGTCCGGGACAGCGTTTATAGCAATCAGCCCCAGCATTTT
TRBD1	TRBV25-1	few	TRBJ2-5	CASSGTGVKETQYF	TGTGCCAGCAGTGGGACAGGGGTGAAAGAGACCCAGTACTTC
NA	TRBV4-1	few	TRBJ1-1	CASSQGRAFF	TGCGCCAGCAGCCAAGGGCGGGCTTTCTTT
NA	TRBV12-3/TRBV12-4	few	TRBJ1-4	CASSQNTATNEKLFF	TGTGCCAGCAGTCAGAACACTGCAACTAATGAAAAACTGTTTTTT
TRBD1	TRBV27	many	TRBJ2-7	CASSSRDRVYEQYF	TGTGCCAGCAGTTCACGGGACAGGGTTTACGAGCAGTACTTC
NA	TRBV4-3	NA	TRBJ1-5	CASSQVRDSNQPQHF	TGCGCCAGCAGCCAGGTGAGGGATAGCAATCAGCCCCAGCATTTT
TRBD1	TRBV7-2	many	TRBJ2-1	CASSLVGTGQHEQFF	TGTGCCAGCAGCTTAGTCGGGACAGGGCAACATGAGCAGTTCTTC
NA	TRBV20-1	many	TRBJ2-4	CSAIPGLAKNIQYF	TGCAGTGCTATACCTGGACTAGCCAAAAACATTCAGTACTTC
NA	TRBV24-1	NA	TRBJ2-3	CATSDPGLLGTDTQYF	TGTGCCACCAGTGATCCGGGCCTCCTGGGCACAGATACGCAGTATTTT
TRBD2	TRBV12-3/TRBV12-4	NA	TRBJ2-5	CASSLSLAGEETQYF	TGTGCCAGCAGTTTAAGTCTAGCGGGGGAAGAGACCCAGTACTTC
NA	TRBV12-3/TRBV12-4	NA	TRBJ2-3	CASSSGGPPDTQYF	TGTGCCAGCAGTTCGGGGGGCCCTCCAGATACGCAGTATTTT
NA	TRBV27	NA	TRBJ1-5	CASSPFNQPQHF	TGTGCCAGCAGTCCGTTTAATCAGCCCCAGCATTTT
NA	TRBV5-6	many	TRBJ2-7	CASSLQGPSSYEQYF	TGTGCCAGCAGCTTACAGGGCCCAAGCTCCTACGAGCAGTACTTC
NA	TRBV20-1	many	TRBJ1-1	CSALRIRGGTEAFF	TGCAGTGCCCTTAGAATAAGGGGAGGGACTGAAGCTTTCTTT
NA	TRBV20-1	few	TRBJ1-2	CSAIPAILTNGYTF	TGCAGTGCTATTCCCGCCATCCTTACCAATGGCTACACCTTC
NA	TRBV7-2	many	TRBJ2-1	CASSLAGTWGYNEQFF	TGTGCCAGCAGCTTAGCCGGAACCTGGGGATACAATGAGCAGTTCTTC
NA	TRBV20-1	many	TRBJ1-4	CSASQGLEKLFF	TGCAGTGCTAGCCAGGGGCTTGAAAAACTGTTTTTT
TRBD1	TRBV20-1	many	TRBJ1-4	CSARGTGGNEKLFF	TGCAGTGCTAGAGGGACAGGAGGTAATGAAAAACTGTTTTTT
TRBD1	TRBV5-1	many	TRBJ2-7	CASSKTGPYEQYF	TGCGCCAGCAGCAAGACAGGGCCCTACGAGCAGTACTTC
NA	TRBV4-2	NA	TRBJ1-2	CASSHPDSYGYTF	TGTGCCAGCAGCCACCCTGACAGCTATGGCTACACCTTC